Listed here are 27 T cell receptor beta chains from one sample, sequenced in a study of T cells in localized non-small cell lung cancer. Clones were read by immunoSEQ multiplex PCR, and TCRdb kept only the in-frame ones, dropping some. Altogether some 36,000 clones are present, about nine tenths being singletons, with the ten largest covering around 6%. Sequenced material: peripheral blood mononuclear cells, taken before any cancer treatment. These receptors originate from a male donor aged 60 or over with stage II lung adenocarcinoma.

The chain employs TRBV19 and TRBJ2-1, with D possibly matching TRBD2 (6 bases). This CDR3 region has 15 residues. In germline, CDR1 is LNHDA, CDR2 SQIVND (reference sequence). The V and J ends lost 3 bases and 3 bases respectively, with 12 bases between them. This CDR3 reads CASSIGGRIYNEQFF. CDR3 sequence (DNA): TGTGCCAGTAGTATTGGTGGGAGGATCTACAATGAGCAGTTCTTC.

The rearrangement links TRBV28 to TRBJ1-1; D call uncertain. Germline loops: CDR1 MDHEN, CDR2 SYDVKM. V was shortened by 7 bases and J by 10 bases, with 19 bases between the two germline ends. This CDR3 contains 13 residues. This chain's CDR3 is CASTQTRRVVAFF. DNA for the CDR3: TGTGCCAGCACCCAGACCCGGCGGGTTGTAGCTTTCTTT. The full variable domain, in which reference TRBV28 and TRBJ1-1 provide the parts outside the CDR3, is DVKVTQSSRYLVKRTGEKVFLECVQDMDHENMFWYRQDPGLGLRLIYFSYDVKMKEKGDIPEGYSVSREKKERFSLILESASTNQTSMYLCASTQTRRVVAFFGQGTRLTVV.

The J gene is TRBJ2-7, the V gene TRBV4-1; tentatively, D is TRBD2 (6 bases). Germline V gives CDR1 MGHRA, CDR2 YSYEKL. The CDR3 consists of 14 residues. Trimming removed 1 base from V and 2 bases from J, with 9 bases in between. The CDR3 bases are TGCGCCAGCAGCCAAGTTAGCGGAGCCTACGAGCAGTACTTC. Protein product: CASSQVSGAYEQYF.

V gene TRBV7-9 combines with J gene TRBJ2-4, with TRBD1 matching 8 bases. Germline V lookup: CDR1 SEHNR, CDR2 FQNEAQ (reference sequence). This CDR3 spans 15 amino acids. V lost 3 bases and J lost 2; bases outside the gene matches: 3. The CDR3 DNA is TGTGCCAGCAGCTTCGGACAGGGCACCAAAAACATTCAGTACTTC. Its protein is CASSFGQGTKNIQYF.

The chain uses TRBV27 and TRBJ1-2; no firm D call. Trimming removed 7 bases at V and 0 bases at J, with 15 bases between. This CDR3 region has 15 residues. CDR1 is MNHEY, CDR2 SMNVEV, per germline (reference sequence). The CDR3 reads CASKSLLEANYGYTF. Written as DNA, the CDR3 is TGTGCCAGCAAATCGCTTTTGGAAGCTAACTATGGCTACACCTTC.

The chain carries TRBV6-5 and TRBJ2-7; no clear D. Germline V gene sequence: CDR1 MNHEY, CDR2 SVGAGI. V lost 0 bases, J lost 3 bases, and 9 bases lay in between. The length of the CDR3 is 14 residues. CDR3 sequence reads: CASSYSPDGYEQYF. The DNA of the CDR3 is TGTGCCAGCAGTTACTCCCCGGACGGCTACGAGCAGTACTTC.

This clone was detected once. This chain joins TRBV5-1 and TRBJ1-1; D is possibly TRBD1 (5 bases). V shed 3 bases and J shed 10 bases, with 19 bases lying between them. CDR3 length: 14 amino acids. Germline lookup yields CDR1 SGHRS and CDR2 YFSETQ. The CDR3 protein is CASSYQAEGRVAFF. In DNA, the CDR3 is TGCGCCAGCAGCTACCAAGCGGAGGGGCGGGTAGCTTTCTTT. The complete variable domain, with remaining parts taken from reference TRBV5-1 and TRBJ1-1, reads KAGVTQTPRYLIKTRGQQVTLSCSPISGHRSVSWYQQTPGQGLQFLFEYFSETQRNKGNFPGRFSGRQFSNSRSEMNVSTLELGDSALYLCASSYQAEGRVAFFGQGTRLTVV.

A remark on this clone: The sample holds other DNA sequences that translate to the same CDR3. For the CDR3, the DNA is TGTGCCAGCTCACCGGGACAGATGAACACTGAAGCTTTCTTT. Translated, it gives CASSPGQMNTEAFF. This sequence joins TRBV18 and TRBJ1-1; 7 positions agree with TRBD1. The CDR3 spans 14 residues. Losses at the gene ends were 3 bases for V and 0 bases for J; bases not matched to a gene: 1. CDR1 is KGHSH, CDR2 LQKENI, per germline.

The chain joins TRBV9 to TRBJ2-2; 7 bases line up with TRBD2. The CDR3 consists of 16 residues. Trimming took 0 bases from V and 2 from J; bases not matched to a gene: 4. Germline V lookup: CDR1 SGDLS, CDR2 YYNGEE. The CDR3 reads CASSVGASGNTGELFF. The DNA for the CDR3 is TGTGCCAGCAGCGTAGGTGCTAGCGGCAACACCGGGGAGCTGTTTTTT.

The CDR3 is CASSLRSGIPYEQYF. CDR3 coding DNA: TGTGCCAGCAGCTTACGTAGCGGGATCCCCTACGAGCAGTACTTC. The chain combines TRBV7-8 with TRBJ2-7; TRBD2 matches 8 bases. Germline assignment: CDR1 SGHVS and CDR2 FQNEAQ. This CDR3 spans 15 amino acids. J was trimmed by 2 bases and V by 2 bases; bases with no gene match: 5.

The rearrangement joins TRBV28 to TRBJ2-7; no firm D call. Between the trimmed V and J ends, which lost 5 bases and 0 bases, there was a span of 2 bases. CDR3 length equals 11 residues. Germline V lookup: CDR1 MDHEN, CDR2 SYDVKM. Here the CDR3 reads CASSNSYEQYF. The CDR3 DNA is TGTGCCAGCAGTAACTCCTACGAGCAGTACTTC.

V usage is TRBV23-1 and J usage is TRBJ2-5; 7 bases match TRBD1. TRBV23-1 is classed as an ORF, of uncertain function. CDR3 size: 15 residues. The ends lost 10 bases at V and 0 bases at J; junction bases unmatched: 11. As DNA, the CDR3 is TGCGCCATAATGAGGGGGACAGTCTACCAAGAGACCCAGTACTTC. This sequence encodes CAIMRGTVYQETQYF.

The CDR3 DNA follows: TGCGCCAGCAGCTTACGCGGCCCTGGAGCAGATACGCAGTATTTT. This gives the protein CASSLRGPGADTQYF. The V gene is TRBV5-1, the J gene TRBJ2-3; D not certain. In germline, CDR1 is SGHRS, CDR2 YFSETQ. CDR3 length: 15 residues. Trimming cost V 2 bases and J 4 bases, with 14 bases left between them.

The CDR3, as DNA: TGTGCCAGCAGCCCGACAGGGGGCCGGGAAAAACTGTTTTTT. Protein product: CASSPTGGREKLFF. The rearrangement joins TRBV5-4 to TRBJ1-4; 10 nucleotides align to TRBD1. Germline V gives CDR1 SGHNT, CDR2 YYREEE (reference sequence). This CDR3 spans 14 amino acids. The trim removed 4 bases at V and 8 bases at J, leaving 5 bases unmatched.

The gene calls are TRBV2 and TRBJ2-7, with D perhaps being TRBD1 or TRBD2 (5 bases each). Trimming shortened V by 8 bases and J by 5 bases, and 10 bases separated the two germline ends. Germline values: CDR1 SNHLY, CDR2 FYNNEI. The CDR3 contains 11 residues. The CDR3 is CASGLGDEQYF. The CDR3 DNA follows: TGTGCCAGCGGGTTGGGGGACGAGCAGTACTTC.

This chain joins TRBV7-2 and TRBJ2-2, with a weak D call TRBD1 (6 bases). CDR1 SGHTA and CDR2 FQGNSA come from the germline V gene. This CDR3 is 16 amino acids long. The V end lost 5 bases, the J end lost 4 bases, and 17 bases lay between the germline ends. The CDR3 bases are TGTGCCAGCAGCATTCAACAGGGTAGGAGCACCGGGGAGCTGTTTTTT. This translates into CASSIQQGRSTGELFF.

Only one count was recorded for this clone. The chain's CDR3 is CASSPSSYNEQFF. DNA of the CDR3: TGTGCCAGCAGCCCTTCCTCCTACAATGAGCAGTTCTTC. This chain connects TRBV7-2 to TRBJ2-1; D uncertain. V dropped 5 bases and J dropped 0 bases, with 5 bases sitting between them. The germline V gene encodes CDR1 SGHTA and CDR2 FQGNSA. CDR3 size: 13 residues. Based on the CDR3 plus reference TRBV7-2 and TRBJ2-1, the full variable domain is GAGVSQSPSNKVTEKGKDVELRCDPISGHTALYWYRQSLGQGLEFLIYFQGNSAPDKSGLPSDRFSAERTGGSVSTLTIQRTQQEDSAVYLCASSPSSYNEQFFGPGTRLTVL.

This clone was observed once. CDR3 protein: CAWSPGTGRRSGNTIYF. CDR3 sequence (DNA): TGTGCCTGGAGTCCGGGGACAGGGAGGCGCTCTGGAAACACCATATATTTT. The chain joins TRBV30 to TRBJ1-3, with 9 positions matching TRBD1. J was trimmed by 0 bases and V by 2 bases; bases with no gene match: 8. The CDR3 is made up of 17 amino acids. Germline V gene lookup returns CDR1 GTSNPN and CDR2 SVGIG (reference sequence).

This clone came up once. This rearrangement joins TRBV7-2 to TRBJ1-5; 8 bases fit TRBD1. Germline V gene data show CDR1 as SGHTA and CDR2 as FQGNSA. CDR3 length: 15 residues. Unmatched junction bases numbered 7, after V lost 5 bases and J lost 4 bases. The CDR3 reads CASSATRGRNQPQHF. In DNA form, the CDR3 reads TGTGCCAGCAGCGCAACCAGGGGGCGGAATCAGCCCCAGCATTTT.

The chain is built from TRBV4-1 and TRBJ1-2; 8 bases align to TRBD1. The length of the CDR3 is 16 residues. Germline values: CDR1 MGHRA, CDR2 YSYEKL. Trimming cost V 4 bases and J 0 bases; bases outside gene matches: 7. This CDR3 is CASSRGGTGANYGYTF. The CDR3 coding sequence is TGCGCCAGCAGCCGGGGTGGGACAGGCGCTAACTATGGCTACACCTTC.

The chain uses TRBV7-9 and TRBJ1-3; unclear D gene. Per germline, CDR1 SEHNR and CDR2 FQNEAQ (reference sequence). The CDR3 loop spans 15 amino acids. V was shortened by 3 bases and J by 6 bases, with 15 bases between the two germline ends. CDR3 in amino acids: CASSFQRGSLNTIYF. CDR3 nucleotides: TGTGCCAGCAGCTTCCAGCGTGGTAGTTTAAACACCATATATTTT.

This clone came up once. This rearrangement joins TRBV4-1 to TRBJ2-1, with D hard to call. This CDR3 is built from 18 residues. Trimming left V 0 bases short and J 0 bases short, with 15 bases between. In germline, CDR1 is MGHRA, CDR2 YSYEKL. Written as DNA, the CDR3 is TGCGCCAGCAGCCAAGATCGAAGTCGGGTCGTCTCCTACAATGAGCAGTTCTTC. Residues: CASSQDRSRVVSYNEQFF.

The gene calls are TRBV7-8 and TRBJ1-5; D may be TRBD1 (5 bases). V was shortened by 4 bases and J by 6 bases, with 13 bases between the two germline ends. The germline V gene encodes CDR1 SGHVS and CDR2 FQNEAQ. This CDR3 comprises 14 residues. The CDR3 protein is CASSSGRVPQPQHF. In DNA form, the CDR3 reads TGTGCCAGCAGCTCAGGGCGGGTTCCTCAGCCCCAGCATTTT.

The chain carries TRBV18 and TRBJ2-1, with 8 bases that match TRBD2. The CDR3 is made up of 15 amino acids. Germline CDR1 is KGHSH and CDR2 is LQKENI. The J segment lost 6 bases and the V segment lost 6 bases, leaving 10 bases of the junction unmatched. The DNA for the CDR3 is TGTGCCAGCTCGTCCGGGACTAGGGGTGTCAATGAGCAGTTCTTC. Its protein product is CASSSGTRGVNEQFF. Filled out from reference TRBV18 and TRBJ2-1, the complete variable domain reads NAGVMQNPRHLVRRRGQEARLRCSPMKGHSHVYWYRQLPEEGLKFMVYLQKENIIDESGMPKERFSAEFPKEGPSILRIQQVVRGDSAAYFCASSSGTRGVNEQFFGPGTRLTVL.

The chain's CDR3 is CASRSRGQPQHF. DNA of the CDR3: TGTGCCAGCAGGAGCAGGGGTCAGCCCCAGCATTTT. The chain employs TRBV6-1 and TRBJ1-5, with D possibly being TRBD1 (6 bases). From germline, CDR1 is MNHNS and CDR2 SASEGT. V gave up 6 bases and J gave up 6 bases, with 9 bases separating them. This CDR3 spans 12 amino acids.

This rearrangement joins TRBV9 to TRBJ2-7; 8 nucleotides line up with TRBD2. The CDR3 covers 15 residues. The V segment lost 0 bases and the J segment 1 base; nucleotides outside the gene matches: 3. Germline V gives CDR1 SGDLS, CDR2 YYNGEE. This CDR3 is CASSVDSGASYEQYF. The CDR3 nucleotides are TGTGCCAGCAGCGTAGATAGCGGGGCTTCCTACGAGCAGTACTTC.

This rearrangement joins TRBV7-2 to TRBJ2-2; D is ambiguous. CDR1 SGHTA and CDR2 FQGNSA come from the germline V gene. V lost 1 base and J 7 bases, leaving 10 bases between the germline ends. The CDR3 has 14 amino acids. The CDR3 DNA reads as TGTGCCAGCAGCTTAGAATTACGGGTCGGGGAGCTGTTTTTT. This sequence encodes CASSLELRVGELFF. Full variable domain (rest looked up from reference TRBV7-2 and TRBJ2-2): GAGVSQSPSNKVTEKGKDVELRCDPISGHTALYWYRQSLGQGLEFLIYFQGNSAPDKSGLPSDRFSAERTGGSVSTLTIQRTQQEDSAVYLCASSLELRVGELFFGEGSRLTVL.